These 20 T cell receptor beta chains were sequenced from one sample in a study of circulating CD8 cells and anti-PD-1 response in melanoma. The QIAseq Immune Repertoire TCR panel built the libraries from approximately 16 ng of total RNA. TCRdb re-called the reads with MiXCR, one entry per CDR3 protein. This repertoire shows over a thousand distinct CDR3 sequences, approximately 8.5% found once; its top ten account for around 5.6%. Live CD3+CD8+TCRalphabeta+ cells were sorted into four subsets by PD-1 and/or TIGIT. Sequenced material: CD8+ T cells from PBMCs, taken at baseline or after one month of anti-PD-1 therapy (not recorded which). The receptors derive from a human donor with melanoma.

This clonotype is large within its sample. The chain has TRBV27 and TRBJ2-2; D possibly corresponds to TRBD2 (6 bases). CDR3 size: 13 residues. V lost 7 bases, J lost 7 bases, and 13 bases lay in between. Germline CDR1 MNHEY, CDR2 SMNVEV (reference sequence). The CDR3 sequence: CASTPGRGGELFF. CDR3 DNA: TGTGCCAGCACCCCAGGGCGGGGCGGGGAGCTGTTTTTT.

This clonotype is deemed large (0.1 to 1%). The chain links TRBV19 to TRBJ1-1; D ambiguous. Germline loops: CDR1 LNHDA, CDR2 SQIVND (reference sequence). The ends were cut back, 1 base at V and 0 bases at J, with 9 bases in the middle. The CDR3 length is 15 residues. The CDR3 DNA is TGTGCCAGTAGTATAGTAGCGGGTATGAACACTGAAGCTTTCTTT. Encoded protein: CASSIVAGMNTEAFF.

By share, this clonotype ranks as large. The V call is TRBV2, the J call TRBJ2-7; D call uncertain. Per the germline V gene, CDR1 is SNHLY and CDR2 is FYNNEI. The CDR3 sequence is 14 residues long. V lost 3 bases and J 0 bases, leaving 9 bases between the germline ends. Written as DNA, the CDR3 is TGTGCCAGCAGTGAGGGATCGAGCTCCTACGAGCAGTACTTC. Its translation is CASSEGSSSYEQYF.

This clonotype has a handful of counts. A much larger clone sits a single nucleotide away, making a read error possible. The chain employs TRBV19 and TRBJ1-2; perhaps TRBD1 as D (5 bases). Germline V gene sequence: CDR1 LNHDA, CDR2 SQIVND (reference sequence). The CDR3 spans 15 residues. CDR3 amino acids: CASSYTKGANYGCTF. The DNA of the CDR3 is TGTGCCAGTAGTTATACGAAAGGGGCTAACTATGGCTGCACCTTC.

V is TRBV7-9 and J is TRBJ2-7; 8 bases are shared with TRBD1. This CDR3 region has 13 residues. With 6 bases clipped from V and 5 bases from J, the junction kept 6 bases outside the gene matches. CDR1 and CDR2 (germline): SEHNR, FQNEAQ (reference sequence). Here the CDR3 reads CASRPGQVNEQYF. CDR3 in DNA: TGTGCCAGCAGGCCGGGACAGGTGAACGAGCAGTACTTC.

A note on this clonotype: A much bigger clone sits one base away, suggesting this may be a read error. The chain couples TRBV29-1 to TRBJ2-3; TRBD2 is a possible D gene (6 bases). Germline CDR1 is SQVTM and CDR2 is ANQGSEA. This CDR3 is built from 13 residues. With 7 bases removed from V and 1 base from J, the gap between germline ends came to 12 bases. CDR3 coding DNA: TGCAGCGCCGAGGCGGGGTGCACAGATACGCAGTATTTT. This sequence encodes CSAEAGCTDTQYF.

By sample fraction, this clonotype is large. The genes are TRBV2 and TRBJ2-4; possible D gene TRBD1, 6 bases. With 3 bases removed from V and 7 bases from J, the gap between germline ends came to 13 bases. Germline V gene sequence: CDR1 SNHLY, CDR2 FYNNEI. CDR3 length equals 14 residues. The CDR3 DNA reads TGTGCCAGCAGTGACGGCCAGGGGCATAACATTCAGTACTTC. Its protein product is CASSDGQGHNIQYF. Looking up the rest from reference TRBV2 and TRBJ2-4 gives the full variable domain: EPEVTQTPSHQVTQMGQEVILRCVPISNHLYFYWYRQILGQKVEFLVSFYNNEISEKSEIFDDQFSVERPDGSNFTLKIRSTKLEDSAMYFCASSDGQGHNIQYFGAGTRLSVL.

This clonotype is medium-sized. DNA of the CDR3: TGTGCCAGCAGCGTAGGGGGGCTGGAGACCCAGTACTTC. Translated: CASSVGGLETQYF. The V gene is TRBV9, the J gene TRBJ2-5, with TRBD1 as a possible D gene (6 bases). Trimming took 0 bases from V and 5 from J, leaving 8 bases between them. Germline loops: CDR1 SGDLS, CDR2 YYNGEE. This CDR3 comprises 13 residues.

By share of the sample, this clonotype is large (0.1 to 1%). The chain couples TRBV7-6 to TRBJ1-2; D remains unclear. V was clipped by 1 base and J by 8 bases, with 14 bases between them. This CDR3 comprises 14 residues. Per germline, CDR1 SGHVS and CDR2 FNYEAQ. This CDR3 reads CASSLGSGNDGYTF. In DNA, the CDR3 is TGTGCCAGCAGCTTAGGATCCGGGAACGACGGCTACACCTTC.

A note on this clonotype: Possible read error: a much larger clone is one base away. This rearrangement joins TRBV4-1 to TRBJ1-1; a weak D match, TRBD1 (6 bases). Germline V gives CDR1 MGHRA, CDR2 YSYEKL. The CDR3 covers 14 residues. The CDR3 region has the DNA TGCGCCAGCCGCCAAGGGGGGATGAACACTGAAGCTTTCTTT. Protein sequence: CASRQGGMNTEAFF.

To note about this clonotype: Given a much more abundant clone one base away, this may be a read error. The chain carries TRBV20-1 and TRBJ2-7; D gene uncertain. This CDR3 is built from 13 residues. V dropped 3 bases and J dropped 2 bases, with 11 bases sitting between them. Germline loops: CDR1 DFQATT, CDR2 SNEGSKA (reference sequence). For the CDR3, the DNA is TGCAGTGCTAGGCCGACGGGTACCTACGAGCAGTACTTC. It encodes CSARPTGTYEQYF.

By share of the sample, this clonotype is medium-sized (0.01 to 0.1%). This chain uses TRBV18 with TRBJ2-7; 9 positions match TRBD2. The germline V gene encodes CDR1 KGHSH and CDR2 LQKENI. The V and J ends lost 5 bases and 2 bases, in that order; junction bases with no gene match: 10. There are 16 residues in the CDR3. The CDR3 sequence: CASSVLSGGHAYEQYF. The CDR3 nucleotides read TGTGCCAGCTCAGTCCTGAGCGGGGGGCACGCCTACGAGCAGTACTTC.

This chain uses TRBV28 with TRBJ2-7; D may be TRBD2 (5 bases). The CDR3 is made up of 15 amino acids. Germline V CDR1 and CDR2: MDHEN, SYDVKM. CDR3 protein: CVFAPRAGVFYEQYF. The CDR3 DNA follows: TGTGTCTTTGCGCCGCGGGCAGGTGTATTCTACGAGCAGTACTTC.

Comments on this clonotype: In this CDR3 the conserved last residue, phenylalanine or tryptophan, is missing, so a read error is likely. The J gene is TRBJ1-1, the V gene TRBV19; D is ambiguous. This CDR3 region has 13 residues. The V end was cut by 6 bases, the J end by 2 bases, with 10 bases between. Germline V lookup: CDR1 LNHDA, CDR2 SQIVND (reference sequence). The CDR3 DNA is TGTGCCAGTAGAGAGGCGGGAAACACTGAAGCTTTCCTT. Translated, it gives CASREAGNTEAFL.

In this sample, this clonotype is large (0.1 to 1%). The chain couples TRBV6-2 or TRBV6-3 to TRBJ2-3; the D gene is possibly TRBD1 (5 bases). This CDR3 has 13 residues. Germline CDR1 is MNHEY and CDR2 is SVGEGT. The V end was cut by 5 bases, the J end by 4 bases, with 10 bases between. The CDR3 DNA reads TGTGCCAGCAGTGCCAGGGATCCAGATACGCAGTATTTT. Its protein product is CASSARDPDTQYF.

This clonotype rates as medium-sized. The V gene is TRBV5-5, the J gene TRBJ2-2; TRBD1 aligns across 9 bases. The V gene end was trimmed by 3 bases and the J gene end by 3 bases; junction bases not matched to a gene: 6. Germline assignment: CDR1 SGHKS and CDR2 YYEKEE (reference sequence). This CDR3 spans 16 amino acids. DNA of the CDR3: TGTGCCAGCAGCTCTCCACAGGGGGCAGACACCGGGGAGCTGTTTTTT. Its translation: CASSSPQGADTGELFF.

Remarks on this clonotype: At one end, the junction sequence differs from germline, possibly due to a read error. The CDR3 reads CASSQDGGSYDEQFF. The CDR3 region has the DNA TGTGCCAGCAGCCAAGACGGGGGATCCTACGATGAGCAGTTCTTC. The V gene is TRBV3-1, the J gene TRBJ2-1; possible D gene TRBD2, 6 bases. Germline V lookup: CDR1 LGHDT, CDR2 YNNKEL (reference sequence). The CDR3 runs 15 residues.

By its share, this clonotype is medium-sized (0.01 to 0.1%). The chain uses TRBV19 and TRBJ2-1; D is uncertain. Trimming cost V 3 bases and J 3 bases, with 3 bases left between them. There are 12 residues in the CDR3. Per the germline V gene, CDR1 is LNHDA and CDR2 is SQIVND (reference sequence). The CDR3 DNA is TGTGCCAGTAGTATCGGCTACAATGAGCAGTTCTTC. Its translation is CASSIGYNEQFF.

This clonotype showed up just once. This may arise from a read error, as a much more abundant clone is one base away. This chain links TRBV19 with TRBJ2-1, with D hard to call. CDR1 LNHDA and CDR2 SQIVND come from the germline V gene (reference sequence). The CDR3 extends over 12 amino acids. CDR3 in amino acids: CASSVHNNVQFF. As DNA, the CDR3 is TGTGCCAGTAGTGTCCATAACAATGTGCAGTTCTTC.

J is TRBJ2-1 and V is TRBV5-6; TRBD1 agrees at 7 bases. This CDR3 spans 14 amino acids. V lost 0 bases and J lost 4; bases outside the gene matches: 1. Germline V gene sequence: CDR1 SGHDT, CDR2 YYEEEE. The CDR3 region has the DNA TGTGCCAGCAGCTTGGGCAGGGGGTACAATGAGCAGTTCTTC. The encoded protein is CASSLGRGYNEQFF.